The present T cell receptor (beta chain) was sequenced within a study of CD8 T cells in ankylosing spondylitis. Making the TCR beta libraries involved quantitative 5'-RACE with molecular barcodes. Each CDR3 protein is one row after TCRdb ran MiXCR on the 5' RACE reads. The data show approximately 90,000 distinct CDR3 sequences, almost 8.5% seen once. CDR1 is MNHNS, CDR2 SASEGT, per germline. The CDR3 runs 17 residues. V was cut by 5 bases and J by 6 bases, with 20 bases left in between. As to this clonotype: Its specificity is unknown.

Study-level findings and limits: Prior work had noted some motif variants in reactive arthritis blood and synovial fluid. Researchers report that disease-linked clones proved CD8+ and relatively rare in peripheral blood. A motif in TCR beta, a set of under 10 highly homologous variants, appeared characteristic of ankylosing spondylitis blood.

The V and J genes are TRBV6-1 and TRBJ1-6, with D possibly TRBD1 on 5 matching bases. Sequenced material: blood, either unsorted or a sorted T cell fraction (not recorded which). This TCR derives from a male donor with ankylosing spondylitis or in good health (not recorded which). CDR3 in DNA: TGTGCCAGCAGTCGGGACCGAGGTTCAGTTTCTAATTCACCCCTCCACTTT. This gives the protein CASSRDRGSVSNSPLHF.